The 19 T cell receptor beta chains below come from one sample, sequenced in a study of chemoradiotherapy in HPV16-positive cancers. Clones were read by immunoSEQ multiplex PCR, and TCRdb kept only the in-frame ones, dropping some. The repertoire holds tens of thousands of clones, with roughly 84% as singletons. The sample consisted of blood, taken from a patient who underwent chemoradiotherapy. All receptors derive from a human donor with HPV-associated anogenital cancer.

The chain uses TRBV6-1 and TRBJ1-1, with TRBD1 as a possible D gene (6 bases). Looked up from germline, CDR1 is MNHNS and CDR2 is SASEGT. The CDR3 has 13 amino acids. The germline V and J ends were trimmed by 10 bases and 0 bases, with 12 bases remaining between them. The CDR3 protein is CATGQLLNTEAFF. The CDR3 DNA reads as TGTGCCACCGGACAGCTCTTGAACACTGAAGCTTTCTTT.

The V and J genes are TRBV6-5 and TRBJ2-2; the D gene is possibly TRBD1 (5 bases). V was shortened by 6 bases and J by 0 bases, with 11 bases between the two germline ends. CDR3 length equals 15 residues. From germline, CDR1 is MNHEY and CDR2 SVGAGI. The CDR3 spells CASSPTVANTGELFF. The CDR3 coding sequence is TGTGCCAGCAGCCCGACAGTAGCGAACACCGGGGAGCTGTTTTTT.

This clone appeared a single time. V and J are TRBV18 and TRBJ1-2; TRBD1 matches at 12 bases. The CDR3 totals 18 residues. J gave up 4 bases and V 3 bases, and 12 bases lay outside the gene matches. Germline V gives CDR1 KGHSH, CDR2 LQKENI. Here the CDR3 reads CASSPLGTGGASSYGYTF. CDR3 bases: TGTGCCAGCTCACCCCTAGGGACAGGGGGCGCGTCGAGCTATGGCTACACCTTC.

V usage is TRBV5-5 and J usage is TRBJ1-2, with a weak D call TRBD1 (6 bases). The V end was cut by 4 bases, the J end by 1 base, with 20 bases between. This CDR3 has 17 residues. Germline V CDR1 and CDR2: SGHKS, YYEKEE (reference sequence). Written as DNA, the CDR3 is TGTGCCAGCAGCCACACAGGGCTTAGGATGGATAACTATGGCTACACCTTC. This encodes CASSHTGLRMDNYGYTF.

This clone was counted between two and nine times. The rearrangement joins TRBV7-2 to TRBJ1-5; no definite D call. V gave up 1 base and J gave up 4 bases, with 2 bases separating them. CDR3 length equals 12 residues. CDR1 and CDR2 (germline): SGHTA, FQGNSA. The CDR3 nucleotides are TGTGCCAGCAGCTTAGATAATCAGCCCCAGCATTTT. Translating it yields CASSLDNQPQHF.

The chain recombines TRBV4-2 with TRBJ1-2; tentative D call: TRBD1 (6 bases). Trimming removed 0 bases from V and 0 bases from J, with 14 bases in between. Germline-derived CDR1 and CDR2 are LGHNA and YNFKEQ. The CDR3 is 17 amino acids. As DNA, the CDR3 is TGTGCCAGCAGCCAAGATCGGGCAGGGGATACTAACTATGGCTACACCTTC. Translation gives CASSQDRAGDTNYGYTF.

CDR3 region: CASSLGQGKGGTEAFF. Written as DNA, the CDR3 is TGTGCCAGCAGCCTCGGACAGGGGAAGGGTGGGACTGAAGCTTTCTTT. V and J are TRBV9 and TRBJ1-1, with TRBD1 matching 9 bases. The CDR3 covers 16 residues. Trimming took 4 bases from V and 5 from J; bases not matched to a gene: 12. Germline-derived CDR1 and CDR2 are SGDLS and YYNGEE.

The count of this clone is one. This chain joins TRBV7-2 and TRBJ1-2, with D hard to call. Trimming left V 1 base short and J 14 bases short, with 14 bases between. Germline V CDR1 and CDR2: SGHTA, FQGNSA. The CDR3 contains 12 residues. The CDR3 DNA is TGTGCCAGCAGCTTAGACCAAACCGTATTAACCTTC. Protein: CASSLDQTVLTF.

This chain joins TRBV27 and TRBJ2-6; possible D gene TRBD1, 5 bases. This CDR3 spans 13 amino acids. The V end lost 9 bases, the J end lost 2 bases, and 8 bases lay between the germline ends. Germline CDR1 MNHEY, CDR2 SMNVEV (reference sequence). CDR3 DNA: TGTGCCAGTCTACAGGCTGGGGCCAACGTCCTGACTTTC. Its translation: CASLQAGANVLTF.

The J gene is TRBJ2-6, the V gene TRBV6-5, with 7 positions matching TRBD1. Germline V CDR1 and CDR2: MNHEY, SVGAGI. The CDR3 has 16 amino acids. Trimming removed 0 bases from V and 1 base from J; junction bases left unmatched: 0. The CDR3 is CASSYSTGSGANVLTF. CDR3 nucleotides: TGTGCCAGCAGTTACTCGACAGGGTCTGGGGCCAACGTCCTGACTTTC.

The chain couples TRBV28 to TRBJ2-7, with unresolved D. Germline assignment: CDR1 MDHEN and CDR2 SYDVKM. V was clipped by 1 base and J by 0 bases, with 16 bases between them. The CDR3 totals 17 residues. In DNA form, the CDR3 reads TGTGCCAGCAGTTTATTCGATTTGGGCGGAGACTCCTACGAGCAGTACTTC. It codes for CASSLFDLGGDSYEQYF.

The chain links TRBV4-1 to TRBJ2-2; the D gene is possibly TRBD1 (6 bases). The ends were cut back, 0 bases at V and 4 bases at J, with 6 bases in the middle. Germline V gene lookup returns CDR1 MGHRA and CDR2 YSYEKL. There are 14 residues in the CDR3. The CDR3 nucleotides are TGCGCCAGCAGCCAAGACAGGGGCACCGGGGAGCTGTTTTTT. As protein: CASSQDRGTGELFF.

V gene TRBV5-6 combines with J gene TRBJ1-4; maybe TRBD1 (6 bases). V gave up 4 bases and J gave up 4 bases, with 14 bases separating them. There are 15 residues in the CDR3. Germline assignment: CDR1 SGHDT and CDR2 YYEEEE. This chain's CDR3 is CASSPLDRRNEKLFF. The DNA for the CDR3 is TGTGCCAGCAGCCCCTTAGACAGGCGTAATGAAAAACTGTTTTTT.

This clone was counted once. The rearrangement joins TRBV7-2 to TRBJ2-3; 11 bases are shared with TRBD1. The V segment lost 5 bases and the J segment 7 bases; nucleotides outside the gene matches: 8. Per germline, CDR1 SGHTA and CDR2 FQGNSA. CDR3 size: 15 residues. CDR3 loop: CASSTRDRGKHTQYF. The CDR3 DNA reads TGTGCCAGCAGCACCCGGGACAGGGGGAAACATACGCAGTATTTT.

This sequence joins TRBV19 and TRBJ1-5; D gene ambiguous. Germline CDR1 LNHDA, CDR2 SQIVND (reference sequence). There are 15 residues in the CDR3. V was trimmed by 9 bases and J by 6 bases, leaving 21 bases between them. CDR3 region: CARRERAAGAQPQHF. In nucleotides, the CDR3 is TGTGCCAGAAGAGAGAGGGCTGCGGGTGCTCAGCCCCAGCATTTT.

This chain uses TRBV5-1 with TRBJ2-2, with 7 bases that match TRBD2. V lost 4 bases and J lost 6; bases outside the gene matches: 9. The CDR3 length is 15 residues. Germline V gene data show CDR1 as SGHRS and CDR2 as YFSETQ. CDR3 coding DNA: TGCGCCAGCAGCAGGGAGGGGCCAAGAGCCGGGGAGCTGTTTTTT. Translated, it gives CASSREGPRAGELFF.

V usage is TRBV15 and J usage is TRBJ2-7; TRBD2 might be the D (5 bases). Trimming took off 0 bases at V and 4 bases at J, with 10 bases between the two ends. Germline CDR1 is LNHNV and CDR2 is YYDKDF (reference sequence). The CDR3 runs to 14 residues. Here the CDR3 reads CATSRDSTTYEQYF. The CDR3 region has the DNA TGTGCCACCAGCAGAGATTCGACTACATACGAGCAGTACTTC.

V is TRBV18 and J is TRBJ2-3; D is unresolved. The CDR3 covers 13 residues. Trimming left V 0 bases short and J 8 bases short, with 9 bases between. Germline CDR1 reads KGHSH; CDR2 reads LQKENI. The CDR3 is CASSPPEIPTQYF. For the CDR3, the DNA is TGTGCCAGCTCACCACCGGAAATACCTACGCAGTATTTT.

The chain joins TRBV21-1 to TRBJ2-4; the table's D call TRBD1 went unverified against the DNA. TRBV21-1 is listed as a pseudogene. The CDR3 loop spans 15 amino acids. CDR3 protein: CASSKWTGGGNIQYF. CDR3 nucleotides: TGTGCCAGCAGCAAATGGACAGGGGGCGGGAACATTCAGTACTTC.